Each of the 30 T cell receptor beta chains below was sequenced from the same sample in a study of vaccination and CD4 T cells after COVID-19. Treatment indicated: approximately nine-day PBMC culture with coronavirus spike peptide pools or control peptides (ViraFEST assay). Their recognized antigens are unknown. Oncomine TCR Beta short-read sequencing was applied to DNA from cultured CD4+ T cells. One entry per CDR3 protein results from TCRdb running MiXCR on the PCR reads. The data hold more than 2,500 distinct CDR3 sequences, with 33% observed a single time. Sequenced material: CD4+ T cells from blood, cultured in vitro. These receptors all stem from a human donor who had recovered from COVID-19.

This sequence joins TRBV5-4 and TRBJ2-5; perhaps TRBD1 as D (6 bases). The V gene's germline CDR1 is SGHNT and CDR2 YYREEE (reference sequence). The CDR3 runs to 14 residues. Trimming took off 0 bases at V and 9 bases at J, with 15 bases between the two ends. CDR3 DNA: TGTGCCAGCAGCTTGGATCGCAGCGCAGGGGCCCAGTACTTC. Amino acids: CASSLDRSAGAQYF.

In its sample, this clonotype was seen a few times. This chain joins TRBV2 and TRBJ2-3; 9 bases agree with TRBD2. CDR1 is SNHLY and CDR2 is FYNNEI in the germline V gene. The V and J ends lost 6 bases and 4 bases, in that order; junction bases with no gene match: 5. CDR3 length: 14 amino acids. The CDR3 DNA follows: TGTGCCAGCAGAGGCGGGGGGGGTCCAGATACGCAGTATTTT. Its protein is CASRGGGGPDTQYF. The full variable domain, completed using reference TRBV2 and TRBJ2-3, is EPEVTQTPSHQVTQMGQEVILRCVPISNHLYFYWYRQILGQKVEFLVSFYNNEISEKSEIFDDQFSVERPDGSNFTLKIRSTKLEDSAMYFCASRGGGGPDTQYFGPGTRLTVL.

V usage is TRBV5-1 and J usage is TRBJ2-3, with a weak D call TRBD1 (6 bases). CDR3 length: 16 amino acids. Germline CDR1 reads SGHRS; CDR2 reads YFSETQ. The V end lost 4 bases, the J end lost 6 bases, and 21 bases lay between the germline ends. The CDR3 sequence: CASSPAVNRAVDTQYF. CDR3 nucleotide sequence: TGCGCCAGCAGCCCCGCGGTAAACAGGGCTGTGGATACGCAGTATTTT.

The chain carries TRBV5-1 and TRBJ1-1; TRBD1 aligns across 10 bases. Germline CDR1 is SGHRS and CDR2 is YFSETQ. The CDR3 sequence is 15 residues long. V lost 4 bases and J lost 8; bases outside the gene matches: 11. The chain's CDR3 is CASSPRPGTGAEAFF. CDR3 DNA: TGCGCCAGCAGCCCTCGTCCCGGGACAGGGGCGGAAGCTTTCTTT.

In its sample, this clonotype was seen a few times. The V and J genes are TRBV27 and TRBJ1-6, with D tentatively TRBD1 (5 bases). Germline lookup yields CDR1 MNHEY and CDR2 SMNVEV (reference sequence). The CDR3 extends over 15 amino acids. V was trimmed by 4 bases and J by 10 bases, leaving 17 bases between them. As DNA, the CDR3 is TGTGCCAGCAGTTCCCGCGGGGGTTTCATCTCACCCCTCCACTTT. It encodes CASSSRGGFISPLHF.

This clonotype is large within its sample. This chain links TRBV3-1 with TRBJ1-2, with 9 bases identical to TRBD1. The CDR3 is 15 residues long. Germline loops: CDR1 LGHDT, CDR2 YNNKEL (reference sequence). Losses at the gene ends were 1 base for V and 4 bases for J; bases not matched to a gene: 4. The CDR3 sequence is CASSQVGQGTYGYTF. The CDR3 bases are TGTGCCAGCAGCCAAGTGGGACAGGGAACCTATGGCTACACCTTC.

This clonotype was counted a few times. An end of the junction does not agree with germline; a read error may underlie this. This chain links TRBV20-1 with TRBJ2-2, with 8 bases fitting TRBD2. Germline V gene lookup returns CDR1 DFQATT and CDR2 SNEGSKA (reference sequence). The length of the CDR3 is 14 residues. The CDR3 reads CSASRGGNTGELFF. Written as DNA, the CDR3 is TGCAGCGCTAGTCGGGGGGGCAACACCGGGGAGCTGTTTTTT.

This clonotype appeared a few times. This rearrangement joins TRBV10-3 to TRBJ1-2; D is ambiguous. CDR3 length: 13 residues. CDR1 and CDR2 from the germline V gene are ENHRY and SYGVKD. The V end was cut by 0 bases, the J end by 6 bases, with 8 bases between. CDR3 bases: TGTGCCATCAGTGAGTCGAATAGGGATGGCTACACCTTC. Encoded protein: CAISESNRDGYTF.

Only a few counts were recorded for this clonotype. The chain employs TRBV6-1 and TRBJ1-6; D gene ambiguous. This CDR3 spans 15 amino acids. The V gene's germline CDR1 is MNHNS and CDR2 SASEGT. V gave up 0 bases and J gave up 7 bases, with 10 bases separating them. The CDR3 DNA follows: TGTGCCAGCAGTGAAGCGCCCGGAGCAAATTCACCCCTCCACTTT. Translating gives CASSEAPGANSPLHF.

The sample holds one count of this clonotype. The chain has TRBV6-1 and TRBJ2-7; unclear D gene. The ends were cut back, 1 base at V and 3 bases at J, with 13 bases in the middle. The CDR3 runs to 15 residues. The V gene's germline CDR1 is MNHNS and CDR2 SASEGT. The CDR3 nucleotides are TGTGCCAGCAGTGAAGGAGGTAGGACGGGCTACGAGCAGTACTTC. Protein product: CASSEGGRTGYEQYF.

Concerning this clonotype: This may be a read error: a much more frequent sequence differs by one nucleotide. The chain combines TRBV2 with TRBJ2-2, with D tentatively TRBD1 (6 bases). The CDR3 loop spans 14 amino acids. V was trimmed by 7 bases and J by 5 bases, leaving 14 bases between them. Germline V gene sequence: CDR1 SNHLY, CDR2 FYNNEI. For the CDR3, the DNA is TGTGCCAGCAAACAACAGGGAAGGACCGGGGAGCTGTTTTTT. The encoded protein is CASKQQGRTGELFF.

This clonotype was seen more than once but under ten times. The chain has TRBV20-1 and TRBJ2-5; a possible D gene is TRBD2 (6 bases). V was shortened by 3 bases and J by 2 bases, with 16 bases between the two germline ends. The CDR3 length is 15 residues. From germline, CDR1 is DFQATT and CDR2 SNEGSKA (reference sequence). The CDR3 reads CSASQQRAGQETQYF. The CDR3 DNA reads as TGCAGTGCTAGTCAACAACGGGCGGGGCAAGAGACCCAGTACTTC.

The chain carries TRBV5-1 and TRBJ2-5; TRBD1 might be the D (6 bases). Looked up from germline, CDR1 is SGHRS and CDR2 is YFSETQ. Trimming cost V 4 bases and J 0 bases, with 13 bases left between them. CDR3 length equals 15 residues. This CDR3 reads CASSKDSPHQETQYF. CDR3 nucleotides: TGCGCCAGCAGCAAGGACAGTCCCCACCAAGAGACCCAGTACTTC.

The gene calls are TRBV6-1 and TRBJ1-6; D not certain. V gave up 0 bases and J gave up 6 bases, with 9 bases separating them. The CDR3 is made up of 15 amino acids. CDR1 is MNHNS and CDR2 is SASEGT in the germline V gene. The CDR3 bases are TGTGCCAGCAGTGAAGCTCGACGGACTAATTCACCCCTCCACTTT. The encoded protein is CASSEARRTNSPLHF.

The chain recombines TRBV20-1 with TRBJ2-5, with 10 bases fitting TRBD2. Germline V gives CDR1 DFQATT, CDR2 SNEGSKA (reference sequence). The CDR3 runs 12 residues. V was clipped by 6 bases and J by 5 bases; unmatched bases: 3. The CDR3 is CSALAGDETQYF. The CDR3 DNA is TGCAGTGCCCTAGCGGGGGATGAGACCCAGTACTTC.

This clonotype showed up just a few times. This chain connects TRBV20-1 to TRBJ1-1; D is possibly TRBD1 (6 bases). CDR3 length equals 13 residues. The V end was cut by 1 base, the J end by 4 bases, with 10 bases between. CDR1 is DFQATT, CDR2 SNEGSKA, per germline (reference sequence). CDR3 DNA sequence: TGCAGTGCTAGAGTTGGGGGGCGCACTGAAGCTTTCTTT. It is translated as CSARVGGRTEAFF.

The chain joins TRBV30 to TRBJ1-5; possible D gene TRBD1, 6 bases. V lost 0 bases to trimming and J lost 0 bases, with 9 bases between them. The CDR3 consists of 15 residues. Germline CDR1 GTSNPN, CDR2 SVGIG (reference sequence). The CDR3 DNA follows: TGTGCCTGGAGTGTAAAGGGACATAGCAATCAGCCCCAGCATTTT. Encoded protein: CAWSVKGHSNQPQHF.

V and J are TRBV11-2 and TRBJ2-1, with D perhaps being TRBD1 or TRBD2 (5 bases each). Trimming left V 5 bases short and J 2 bases short, with 10 bases between. CDR1 and CDR2 (germline): SGHAT, FQNNGV. This CDR3 is 14 amino acids long. Written as DNA, the CDR3 is TGTGCCAGCAGCGGGGGAGCTACCTACAATGAGCAGTTCTTC. Protein: CASSGGATYNEQFF. The full variable domain, with the rest looked up from reference TRBV11-2 and TRBJ2-1, is EAGVAQSPRYKIIEKRQSVAFWCNPISGHATLYWYQQILGQGPKLLIQFQNNGVVDDSQLPKDRFSAERLKGVDSTLKIQPAKLEDSAVYLCASSGGATYNEQFFGPGTRLTVL.

The chain combines TRBV3-1 with TRBJ1-4; 7 bases agree with TRBD1. Germline-derived CDR1 and CDR2 are LGHDT and YNNKEL (reference sequence). V lost 4 bases and J lost 6; bases outside the gene matches: 5. This CDR3 has 14 amino acids. CDR3 nucleotide sequence: TGTGCCAGCAGCCGACAGGGAGGAGATGAAAAACTGTTTTTT. Protein sequence: CASSRQGGDEKLFF.

The J gene is TRBJ2-3, the V gene TRBV9; weak D call: TRBD2 (7 bases). Looked up from germline, CDR1 is SGDLS and CDR2 is YYNGEE. V was pared by 4 bases and J by 0 bases, with 18 bases between. The CDR3 totals 17 residues. CDR3 nucleotides: TGTGCCAGCAGCCTGAGGGGGGGAGCCACGAGCACAGATACGCAGTATTTT. The encoded protein is CASSLRGGATSTDTQYF.

This chain links TRBV10-3 with TRBJ1-2; 10 positions agree with TRBD1. The germline gives CDR1 ENHRY, CDR2 SYGVKD. V dropped 7 bases and J dropped 6; count of bases not matched to a gene: 5. The CDR3 covers 13 residues. The DNA of the CDR3 is TGTGCCATCATTGGACAGGGGGGCGATGGCTACACCTTC. This gives the protein CAIIGQGGDGYTF.

The chain links TRBV5-4 to TRBJ2-7, with D tentatively TRBD2 (6 bases). Germline V gives CDR1 SGHNT, CDR2 YYREEE (reference sequence). The CDR3 is 14 residues long. V was pared by 2 bases and J by 2 bases, with 11 bases between. CDR3 amino acids: CASSFRREPYEQYF. CDR3 DNA: TGTGCCAGCAGCTTTCGGCGGGAACCCTACGAGCAGTACTTC.

The chain has TRBV3-1 and TRBJ2-1; 11 bases match TRBD2. CDR3 length: 17 amino acids. V shed 0 bases, J shed 8 bases, and the junction held 9 bases outside the gene matches. Germline assignment: CDR1 LGHDT and CDR2 YNNKEL (reference sequence). The CDR3 region has the DNA TGTGCCAGCAGCCAAGATTTTAGCGGGGGGGAGACCCATGAGCAGTTCTTC. It is translated as CASSQDFSGGETHEQFF.

This clonotype was picked up a small number of times. The J gene is TRBJ2-5, the V gene TRBV12-3 or TRBV12-4; D unclear. V was cut by 5 bases and J by 1 base, with 2 bases left in between. This CDR3 spans 11 amino acids. CDR3 nucleotide sequence: TGTGCCAGCAGTGCCCAAGAGACCCAGTACTTC. This translates into CASSAQETQYF.

V usage is TRBV11-2 and J usage is TRBJ1-1; tentatively, D is TRBD1 (6 bases). CDR3 size: 13 residues. Germline CDR1 SGHAT, CDR2 FQNNGV. The germline V and J ends were trimmed by 6 bases and 1 base, with 9 bases remaining between them. The CDR3 coding sequence is TGTGCCAGCAGTGAACAGGGGAACACTGAAGCTTTCTTT. The encoded protein is CASSEQGNTEAFF.

This sequence joins TRBV6-1 and TRBJ1-1; perhaps TRBD1 as D (6 bases). CDR1 and CDR2 (germline): MNHNS, SASEGT. This CDR3 contains 13 residues. V gave up 8 bases and J gave up 4 bases, with 14 bases separating them. CDR3 nucleotide sequence: TGTGCCAGCGGCGAGGGGGGAGGCACTGAAGCTTTCTTT. As protein: CASGEGGGTEAFF.

This clonotype has just a few counts. The V and J genes are TRBV7-9 and TRBJ2-3; D remains ambiguous. Germline loops: CDR1 SEHNR, CDR2 FQNEAQ (reference sequence). The CDR3 covers 12 residues. Trimming left V 1 base short and J 4 bases short, with 3 bases between. CDR3 sequence (DNA): TGTGCCAGCAGCTTAGTGGCAGATACGCAGTATTTT. Translating it yields CASSLVADTQYF.

This clonotype is medium-sized. CDR3 region: CSAPPGTDTQYF. The CDR3 DNA follows: TGCAGTGCCCCCCCCGGCACAGATACGCAGTATTTT. V and J are TRBV20-1 and TRBJ2-3; unclear D gene. The CDR3 is made up of 12 amino acids. V was trimmed by 6 bases and J by 1 base, leaving 8 bases between them. Germline V gene data show CDR1 as DFQATT and CDR2 as SNEGSKA (reference sequence).

This chain links TRBV5-1 with TRBJ2-2; TRBD1 matches at 9 bases. V lost 5 bases, J lost 0 bases, and 5 bases stayed unmatched. CDR3 size: 16 residues. The germline gives CDR1 SGHRS, CDR2 YFSETQ. Here the CDR3 reads CASRLGTGSNTGELFF. The CDR3 DNA is TGCGCCAGCAGACTCGGGACAGGGTCGAACACCGGGGAGCTGTTTTTT.

This clonotype is a singleton in its sample. The chain uses TRBV6-2 or TRBV6-3 and TRBJ2-5; 9 bases are a match to TRBD1. V lost 5 bases to trimming and J lost 7 bases; unmatched junction nucleotides: 11. Germline loops: CDR1 MNHEY, CDR2 SVGEGT. This CDR3 contains 15 residues. CDR3: CASSPTRTGAGTQYF. CDR3 DNA sequence: TGTGCCAGCAGTCCTACCCGGACAGGGGCAGGGACCCAGTACTTC.